There are a few counts of the clone carrying this T cell receptor (beta chain). Its antigen is still unknown. Additional DNA sequences in this sample encode the identical CDR3. This record comes from a study of beta chain features in type 1 diabetes. Sequencing targeted expressed TCRB transcripts, as all isolated RNA had been reverse transcribed. The repertoire was sequenced with immunoSEQ multiplex PCR; TCRdb's copy has only in-frame clones and lacks some. The sample lists 900,000 or so clones; 15% to 20% were seen once. The CDR3 runs 11 residues. CDR1 and CDR2 (germline): SNHLY, FYNNEI. V gave up 4 bases and J gave up 5 bases, with 2 bases separating them. Points from the study as a whole: The analysis here could not establish whether HLA type shapes TCRB rearrangement.

The sample comprised naive CD4+ T cells from blood. This TCR was recovered from a woman younger than 30 in good health. The rearrangement joins TRBV2 to TRBJ2-2; D is unresolved. CDR3 loop: CASSATGELFF. In DNA, the CDR3 is TGTGCCAGCAGTGCGACCGGGGAGCTGTTTTTT.